One and the same sample provided the 18 T cell receptor beta chains below, sequenced in a study of identical twins. TCRdb re-called the 5' RACE reads with MiXCR, one entry per CDR3 protein. The sample carries around 250,000 distinct CDR3 sequences, roughly 7% recorded once. The same specimen was also included in a second study, on yellow fever vaccine responses in identical twins.

Sequencing used memory (CD45RO+) T cells sorted from blood. These TCRs come from a woman aged 18 to 35 in good health.

Notes on this clonotype: Given a much more abundant clone one base away, this may be a read error. V is TRBV7-2 and J is TRBJ2-3; 11 positions agree with TRBD2. Germline V gives CDR1 SGHTA, CDR2 FQGNSA. The CDR3 extends over 17 amino acids. Here the CDR3 reads CASSPIGLAGITDTQCF. In DNA, the CDR3 is TGTGCCAGCAGCCCCATAGGACTAGCGGGTATCACAGATACGCAGTGTTTT.

J is TRBJ2-1 and V is TRBV5-1; 11 positions match TRBD2. The ends lost 0 bases at V and 7 bases at J; junction bases unmatched: 6. CDR3 length: 16 residues. Per the germline V gene, CDR1 is SGHRS and CDR2 is YFSETQ. CDR3 amino acids: CASSLDATSGSNEQFF. For the CDR3, the DNA is TGCGCCAGCAGCTTGGATGCAACTAGCGGGAGTAATGAGCAGTTCTTC.

In its sample, this clonotype was seen a few times. The CDR3 DNA sequence: TGTGCCAGCTCACCACTGACTAGCGGGGCCTCCATCGGGGAGCTGTTTTTT. Translating it yields CASSPLTSGASIGELFF. J is TRBJ2-2 and V is TRBV18, with TRBD2 identical over 11 bases. This CDR3 has 17 amino acids. Losses at the gene ends were 1 base for V and 7 bases for J; bases not matched to a gene: 8. Germline V gene sequence: CDR1 KGHSH, CDR2 LQKENI.

This clonotype was recorded at least ten times. The V call is TRBV12-3 or TRBV12-4, the J call TRBJ1-5; D is unresolved. This CDR3 spans 17 amino acids. Trimming shortened V by 2 bases and J by 0 bases, and 14 bases separated the two germline ends. CDR3 in amino acids: CASSLRLGMNSNQPQHF. In nucleotides, the CDR3 is TGTGCCAGCAGTTTACGTTTGGGTATGAATAGCAATCAGCCCCAGCATTTT.

This clonotype appeared a few times. The chain joins TRBV4-2 to TRBJ2-4; maybe TRBD2 (6 bases). Looked up from germline, CDR1 is LGHNA and CDR2 is YNFKEQ. The CDR3 has 20 amino acids. V gave up 0 bases and J gave up 0 bases, with 21 bases separating them. CDR3 in DNA: TGTGCCAGCAGCCAAGATTTTCCTTTTCGGGGGATACTAGCCAAAAACATTCAGTACTTC. It encodes CASSQDFPFRGILAKNIQYF.

The chain has TRBV10-1 and TRBJ2-3; 12 bases line up with TRBD2. The germline gives CDR1 WNHNN, CDR2 SYGVQD (reference sequence). This CDR3 has 16 residues. V gave up 6 bases and J gave up 4 bases; unmatched junction bases: 8. CDR3 bases: TGCGCCAGCAGCGGGACTAGCGGGCGCGCCGCAGATACGCAGTATTTT. Amino acids: CASSGTSGRAADTQYF.

A word on this clonotype: Given a much more abundant clone one base away, this may be a read error. The CDR3 DNA is TGTGCCAGCTGCCAAGGGACTAGCGGGAGGGTTAGCAATGAGCAGTTCTTC. Translated: CASCQGTSGRVSNEQFF. This chain joins TRBV3-1 and TRBJ2-1; 16 nucleotides agree with TRBD2. The length of the CDR3 is 17 residues. Germline V gives CDR1 LGHDT, CDR2 YNNKEL (reference sequence).

The J gene is TRBJ2-5, the V gene TRBV5-1; a possible D gene is TRBD2 (7 bases). Trimming cost V 0 bases and J 2 bases, with 14 bases left between them. CDR1 SGHRS and CDR2 YFSETQ come from the germline V gene. CDR3 length equals 16 residues. CDR3 residues: CASSLGLAGDQETQYF. The CDR3 DNA sequence: TGCGCCAGCAGCTTGGGACTAGCAGGGGATCAAGAGACCCAGTACTTC.

This clonotype occurred a few times. V gene TRBV6-5 combines with J gene TRBJ1-4; unclear D gene. V gave up 3 bases and J gave up 4 bases, with 9 bases separating them. This CDR3 spans 14 amino acids. Germline CDR1 is MNHEY and CDR2 is SVGAGI. The CDR3 here is CASSYGRFNEKLFF. CDR3 DNA: TGTGCCAGCAGTTATGGGAGATTTAATGAAAAACTGTTTTTT.

Many counts were recorded for this clonotype. The chain has TRBV15 and TRBJ1-6, with TRBD1 identical over 9 bases. After removal of 5 bases from V and 6 bases from J, the junction contained 2 bases not matched to a gene. CDR1 LNHNV and CDR2 YYDKDF come from the germline V gene (reference sequence). The CDR3 extends over 14 amino acids. The CDR3 is CATSRDRVNSPLHF. As DNA, the CDR3 is TGTGCCACCAGCCGGGACAGGGTTAATTCACCCCTCCACTTT.

This chain joins TRBV2 and TRBJ1-5; D is ambiguous. The CDR3 runs to 13 residues. In germline, CDR1 is SNHLY, CDR2 FYNNEI. With 4 bases removed from V and 2 bases from J, the gap between germline ends came to 6 bases. In DNA, the CDR3 is TGTGCCAGCAGTGCAACAGGCAATCAGCCCCAGCATTTT. Protein product: CASSATGNQPQHF.

The chain combines TRBV19 with TRBJ1-2; D is unresolved. Looked up from germline, CDR1 is LNHDA and CDR2 is SQIVND (reference sequence). With 1 base removed from V and 3 bases from J, the gap between germline ends came to 9 bases. This CDR3 has 14 amino acids. This CDR3 is CASSIASMDYGYTF. DNA of the CDR3: TGTGCCAGTAGTATAGCAAGCATGGACTATGGCTACACCTTC.

Ten or more counts support this clonotype. The chain couples TRBV9 to TRBJ2-3; the D is unclear. The CDR3 runs to 14 residues. In germline, CDR1 is SGDLS, CDR2 YYNGEE. The V end was cut by 3 bases, the J end by 1 base, with 9 bases between. CDR3 DNA sequence: TGTGCCAGCAGCGAGTCCCCTCGCACAGATACGCAGTATTTT. Translation: CASSESPRTDTQYF.

The rearrangement uses TRBV3-1 and TRBJ2-1; D gene ambiguous. Per germline, CDR1 LGHDT and CDR2 YNNKEL (reference sequence). The CDR3 is 13 amino acids. The V and J ends lost 1 base and 10 bases respectively, with 11 bases between them. The CDR3 sequence: CASSQGVGGEQFF. CDR3 nucleotide sequence: TGTGCCAGCAGCCAAGGAGTGGGCGGCGAGCAGTTCTTC.

Ten or more counts support this clonotype. The rearrangement joins TRBV14 to TRBJ2-1, with D perhaps TRBD2 (5 bases). The CDR3 contains 16 residues. CDR1 and CDR2 from the germline V gene are SGHDN and FVKESK. V lost 2 bases and J 5 bases, leaving 16 bases between the germline ends. As DNA, the CDR3 is TGTGCCAGCAGCCAAATTGGGAGACTACCCGACAATGAGCAGTTCTTC. Amino acids: CASSQIGRLPDNEQFF.

Remarks on this clonotype: A read error may produce the germline difference seen at one junction end. V is TRBV14 and J is TRBJ2-3, with 8 bases fitting TRBD1. Germline CDR1 reads SGHDN; CDR2 reads FVKESK. This CDR3 has 16 residues. CDR3 bases: TGTGCCTGCAGCCAAAGCAGGGGGCCGAGCACAGATACGCAGTATTTT. It is translated as CACSQSRGPSTDTQYF.

This clonotype appeared a few times. The V gene is TRBV28, the J gene TRBJ2-7, with D unresolved. Per germline, CDR1 MDHEN and CDR2 SYDVKM. Trimming cost V 6 bases and J 5 bases, with 11 bases left between them. The CDR3 runs to 12 residues. This CDR3 is CASRTGEHEQYF. The DNA for the CDR3 is TGTGCCAGCAGGACCGGTGAACACGAGCAGTACTTC.

On this clonotype: Being one base from a much bigger clone, this may be a read error. V is TRBV3-1 and J is TRBJ2-3; D may be TRBD1 or TRBD2 (6 bases each). The CDR3 extends over 15 amino acids. The ends were cut back, 7 bases at V and 3 bases at J, with 17 bases in the middle. Germline CDR1 is LGHDT and CDR2 is YNNKEL (reference sequence). CDR3 sequence reads: CASTQDLGGTDTQYF. The CDR3 nucleotides are TGTGCCAGCACCCAGGACCTAGGGGGGACAGATACGCAGTATTTT.